The T cell receptor beta chain under discussion was sequenced for a study of blood T cells in healthy people across ages. Study results and limitations: When set beside aged donors, long-lived donors presented more naive CD4+ cells and higher diversity. It was found that TCR beta diversity correlated strongly with the percentage of naive T cells.

The use of a sample-barcoded 5' primer and a J-beta primer mix characterized a second PCR of roughly 7 to 11 cycles. Via MiXCR, TCRdb re-called the 5' RACE reads, giving one row per CDR3 protein. The table has some 780,000 distinct CDR3 sequences, 45% to 70% seen once; the top ten hold roughly 24%. Each donor's blood draw was roughly 9.8 milliliters of peripheral blood. The sample holds a few counts of this clonotype. Antigen: not known. Trimming shortened V by 7 bases and J by 2 bases, and 14 bases separated the two germline ends. Germline CDR1 is SGHRS and CDR2 is YFSETQ. CDR3 length: 14 amino acids.

The TCR was taken from a middle-aged man in good health. The source material was blood. The chain couples TRBV5-1 to TRBJ2-3, with D possibly matching TRBD2 (5 bases). The CDR3 DNA sequence: TGCGCCAGCGTAAGCGGAACCCTCACAGATACGCAGTATTTT. Translating gives CASVSGTLTDTQYF.